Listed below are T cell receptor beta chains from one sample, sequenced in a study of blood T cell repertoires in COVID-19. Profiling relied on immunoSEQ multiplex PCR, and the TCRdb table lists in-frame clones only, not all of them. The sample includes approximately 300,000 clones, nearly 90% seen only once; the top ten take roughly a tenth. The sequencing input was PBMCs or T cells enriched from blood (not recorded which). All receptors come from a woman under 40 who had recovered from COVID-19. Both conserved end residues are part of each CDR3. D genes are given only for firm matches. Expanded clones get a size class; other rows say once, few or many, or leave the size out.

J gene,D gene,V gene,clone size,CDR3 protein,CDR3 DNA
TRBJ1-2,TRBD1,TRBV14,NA,CASSRRGQGERGYTF,TGTGCCAGCAGCCGACGAGGACAGGGTGAACGTGGCTACACCTTC
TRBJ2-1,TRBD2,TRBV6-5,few,CASSYRPSGYNEQFF,TGTGCCAGCAGTTACCGGCCTAGCGGATACAATGAGCAGTTCTTC
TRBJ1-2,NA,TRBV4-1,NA,CASSQFWDSGVGGYTF,TGCGCCAGCAGCCAATTTTGGGATTCAGGGGTTGGGGGCTACACCTTC
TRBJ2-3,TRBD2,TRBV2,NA,CASSAGTSGSADTQYF,TGTGCCAGCAGTGCCGGGACTAGCGGGAGTGCAGATACGCAGTATTTT
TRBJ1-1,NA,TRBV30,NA,CAWTIRGWDTEAFF,TGTGCCTGGACTATCCGGGGGTGGGACACTGAAGCTTTCTTT
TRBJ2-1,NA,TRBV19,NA,CASSPRTNNEQFF,TGTGCCAGTAGCCCGCGGACAAACAATGAGCAGTTCTTC
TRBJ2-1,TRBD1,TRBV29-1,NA,CSVGTVSYNEQFF,TGCAGCGTAGGGACAGTCTCCTACAATGAGCAGTTCTTC
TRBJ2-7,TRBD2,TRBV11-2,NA,CASSPGLASSYEQYF,TGTGCCAGCAGCCCTGGACTAGCGAGCTCCTACGAGCAGTACTTC
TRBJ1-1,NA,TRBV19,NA,CASSIGGKEAFF,TGTGCCAGTAGTATAGGGGGCAAGGAAGCTTTCTTT
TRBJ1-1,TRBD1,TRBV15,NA,CATSGPGTGSLNTEAFF,TGTGCCACCAGCGGGCCCGGGACAGGGAGCCTTAACACTGAAGCTTTCTTT
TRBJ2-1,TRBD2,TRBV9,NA,CASSHGTSGSYNEQFF,TGTGCCAGCAGCCACGGGACTAGCGGGTCTTACAATGAGCAGTTCTTC
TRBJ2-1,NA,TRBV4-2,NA,CASSQDLELDNEQFF,TGTGCCAGCAGCCAAGATTTAGAACTAGACAATGAGCAGTTCTTC
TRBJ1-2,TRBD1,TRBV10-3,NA,CAISPGTGGYGYTF,TGTGCCATCAGTCCCGGGACAGGGGGCTATGGCTACACCTTC
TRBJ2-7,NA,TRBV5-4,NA,CASSAGTDYEQYF,TGTGCCAGCAGCGCCGGGACTGACTACGAGCAGTACTTC
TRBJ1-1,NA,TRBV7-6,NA,CASSNPGGLNTEAFF,TGTGCCAGCAGCAACCCCGGAGGGTTAAACACTGAAGCTTTCTTT
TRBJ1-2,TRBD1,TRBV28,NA,CASSSGQGVGYGYTF,TGTGCCAGCAGTTCGGGACAGGGAGTAGGCTATGGCTACACCTTC
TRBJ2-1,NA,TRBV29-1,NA,CSVAEAARNEQFF,TGCAGCGTCGCGGAGGCAGCCCGCAATGAGCAGTTCTTC
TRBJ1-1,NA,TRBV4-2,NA,CASSGGRGQPNTEAFF,TGTGCCAGCAGCGGGGGTCGAGGACAGCCAAACACTGAAGCTTTCTTT
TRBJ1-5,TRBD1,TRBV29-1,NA,CSVQGGSNQPQHF,TGCAGCGTACAGGGGGGAAGCAATCAGCCCCAGCATTTT
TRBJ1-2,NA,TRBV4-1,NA,CASSHTGKARKSRGYTF,TGCGCCAGCAGCCATACAGGAAAAGCTCGAAAGTCTCGAGGCTACACCTTC
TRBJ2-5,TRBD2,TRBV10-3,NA,CAISDTGGNRETQYF,TGTGCCATCAGTGATACGGGAGGCAACCGAGAGACCCAGTACTTC
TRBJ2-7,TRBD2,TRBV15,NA,CATSRGLAGTHSYEQYF,TGTGCCACCAGCAGAGGACTAGCGGGAACCCACTCCTACGAGCAGTACTTC
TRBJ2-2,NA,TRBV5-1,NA,CASSGQFGVTGELFF,TGCGCCAGCAGCGGACAATTCGGAGTTACCGGGGAGCTGTTTTTT
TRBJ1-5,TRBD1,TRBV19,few,CASTRDRGNQPQHF,TGTGCCAGTACCCGGGACAGGGGCAATCAGCCCCAGCATTTT
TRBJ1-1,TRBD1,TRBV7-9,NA,CASSRQGSNTEAFF,TGTGCCAGCAGCCGACAGGGATCCAACACTGAAGCTTTCTTT
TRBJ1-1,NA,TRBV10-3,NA,CAISVGEMSTEAFF,TGTGCCATCAGTGTAGGGGAAATGAGCACTGAAGCTTTCTTT
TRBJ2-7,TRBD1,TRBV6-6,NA,CASSSYSGGGYEQYF,TGTGCCAGCAGTTCTTATTCAGGGGGCGGCTACGAGCAGTACTTC
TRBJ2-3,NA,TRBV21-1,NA,CASDTSSLTSGRAGVADTQYF,TGTGCCAGCGACACATCCTCTTTGACTAGCGGGAGGGCCGGAGTCGCAGATACGCAGTATTTT
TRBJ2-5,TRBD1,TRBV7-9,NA,CASSRFPDRAFQETQYF,TGTGCCAGCAGCCGATTTCCTGACAGGGCCTTCCAAGAGACCCAGTACTTC